This is a list of T cell receptor beta chains from one sample in a study of T cell repertoires in cytomegalovirus infection. TCRdb called the reads again in MiXCR, with one record for every CDR3 protein. The sample includes approximately 700,000 distinct CDR3 sequences, 35% of them seen just once. The sample was PBMCs. Source of these receptors: a human donor in good health (CMV status not recorded). Some clones in this sample may be carry-over from other donors' samples. Both conserved end residues are part of each CDR3. D genes are given only for firm matches. The size entry is marked missing in some rows and otherwise reads once, few, many or a size class.

-,TRBV28,-,TRBJ2-7,TGTGCCAGCAGTTCCGCCAACTTGAGGGAGCAGTACTTC,CASSSANLREQYF
-,TRBV5-1,-,TRBJ2-1,TGCGCCAGCAGCTTGGTCCACACCCAGGGTAGTAATGAGCAGTTCTTC,CASSLVHTQGSNEQFF
-,TRBV27,-,TRBJ1-5,TGTGCCAGCAGTGGCCACAGAGACCGTAGTCAGCCCCAGCATTTT,CASSGHRDRSQPQHF
-,TRBV28,TRBD1,TRBJ2-1,TGTGCCAGCAGTTTACCGGGACAGGGGCACAATGAGCCGTTCTTC,CASSLPGQGHNEPFF
-,TRBV12-3/TRBV12-4,-,TRBJ1-5,TGTGCCAGCAGCCTTAAACTGTCCGGTTTGAGCAATCAGCCCCAGCATTTT,CASSLKLSGLSNQPQHF
-,TRBV27,-,TRBJ1-1,TGTGCCAGCAGCCCCTTCCCGACCGACAGATCTGAAGCTTTCTTT,CASSPFPTDRSEAFF
few,TRBV19,-,TRBJ2-7,TGTGCCAGTTGGGACAGAGCGGGCGAGCAGTACTTC,CASWDRAGEQYF
-,TRBV7-4,TRBD1,TRBJ2-7,TGTGCCAGCAGCTCTAGGGACAGGCTCTCCTACGAGCAGTACTTC,CASSSRDRLSYEQYF
many,TRBV7-9,TRBD2,TRBJ2-1,TGTGCCAGCAGCTTAGCTAGCGGGAATCGCTACAATGAGCAGTTCTTC,CASSLASGNRYNEQFF
-,TRBV12-3/TRBV12-4,-,TRBJ2-5,TGTGCCAGCAGTTCAGCTAGTATGGAGACCCAGTACTTC,CASSSASMETQYF
-,TRBV6-5,TRBD1,TRBJ1-1,TGTGCCAGCAGGCCGGACAGGACGAACACTGAAGCTTTCTTT,CASRPDRTNTEAFF
-,TRBV27,-,TRBJ2-7,TGTGCCAGCAGTCCCCGACAGGACAACTTCTACGAGCAGTACTTC,CASSPRQDNFYEQYF
-,TRBV3-1,-,TRBJ1-1,TGTGCCAGCAGAGAGACAGCTTCAAACACTGAAGCTTTCTTT,CASRETASNTEAFF
few,TRBV19,TRBD1,TRBJ2-7,TGTGCCAGTAGTACGGACAGGGGCTACGAGCAGTACTTC,CASSTDRGYEQYF
-,TRBV27,-,TRBJ2-3,TGTGCCAGCAGTTTTGCGGGGGCTTTCACAGATACGCAGTATTTT,CASSFAGAFTDTQYF
few,TRBV7-2,TRBD2,TRBJ2-3,TGTGCCAGCAGCTCCCCCCCGGGAGGGGTGGCAGATACGCAGTATTTT,CASSSPPGGVADTQYF
-,TRBV20-1,TRBD1,TRBJ1-3,TGCAGTGCCCCTGGACAGGGCAATGGAAACACCATATATTTT,CSAPGQGNGNTIYF
few,TRBV7-9,-,TRBJ1-2,TGTGCCAGCAGCTTAGCGGGCAGGGTGGATGGCTACACCTTC,CASSLAGRVDGYTF
-,TRBV7-8,TRBD2,TRBJ2-1,TGTGCCAGCAGCTTGTATAGACTAGCGCACAATGAGCAGTTCTTC,CASSLYRLAHNEQFF
-,TRBV14,-,TRBJ2-3,TGTGCCAGCAGCCAAGTTCAGCCTAGCACAGATACGCAGTATTTT,CASSQVQPSTDTQYF
many,TRBV27,-,TRBJ2-7,TGTGCCAGCAGCTTAGGTCCGGGGTACGAGCAGTACTTC,CASSLGPGYEQYF
many,TRBV7-8,TRBD2,TRBJ2-1,TGTGCCAGCAGCCTCATCACCGGGACTAGCGGGAGGGGGAATGAGCAGTTCTTC,CASSLITGTSGRGNEQFF
-,TRBV5-1,TRBD1,TRBJ1-1,TGCGCCAGCAGCTTGGCTGTAGGGGGCCCTCCGAACACTGAAGCTTTCTTT,CASSLAVGGPPNTEAFF
-,TRBV5-1,TRBD1,TRBJ2-7,TGCGCCAGCAGCTTGTCGGTCCTTTGGGACAGGGGGCACGAGCAGTACTTC,CASSLSVLWDRGHEQYF
few,TRBV5-6,TRBD2,TRBJ2-3,TGTGCCAGCAGCTTGGAGGCGGGAGGCCCCGCTACGCAGTATTTT,CASSLEAGGPATQYF
few,TRBV5-6,TRBD1,TRBJ1-1,TGTGCCAGCAGCTATATCCGGGACAGGCACACTGAAGCTTTCTTT,CASSYIRDRHTEAFF
-,TRBV11-1,-,TRBJ2-1,TGTGCCAGCATCTCCGGACTCTACAATGATCAGTTCTTC,CASISGLYNDQFF
-,TRBV12-3/TRBV12-4,TRBD2,TRBJ2-7,TGTGCCAGCAATCCGCGGGGGGTCTCCTACGAGCAGTACTTC,CASNPRGVSYEQYF
once,TRBV6-6,-,TRBJ1-2,TGTGCCAGCAGTCCACAGCCAACCTATGGCTACGCCTTC,CASSPQPTYGYAF
-,TRBV10-3,TRBD2,TRBJ2-1,TGTGCCATCAGTGTGTACCGGGAGGGCTTCTACAATGAGCAGTTCTTC,CAISVYREGFYNEQFF
-,TRBV2,-,TRBJ2-1,TGTGCCAGCAGTGATTGGTCGGACAATGAGCAGTTCTTC,CASSDWSDNEQFF
-,TRBV4-2,TRBD2,TRBJ2-7,TGTGCCAGCAGCCGAGGGACTAGCGGGGTCTACGAGCAGTACTTC,CASSRGTSGVYEQYF
many,TRBV19,-,TRBJ1-1,TGTGCCAGTAGTACGACAGAGATGAACACTGAAGCTTTCTTT,CASSTTEMNTEAFF
few,TRBV12-3/TRBV12-4,-,TRBJ2-7,TGTGCCAGCAGTTTTGATCCAGGGTATTACGAGCAGTACTTC,CASSFDPGYYEQYF
-,TRBV11-2,-,TRBJ2-7,TGTGCCAGCAGCTTATGGGGCAGATCCTACGAGCAGTACTTC,CASSLWGRSYEQYF
few,TRBV24-1,-,TRBJ2-1,TGTGCCACCAGTCTCCCTGTGGGCTCCTACAATGAGCAGTTCTTC,CATSLPVGSYNEQFF
-,TRBV6-5,-,TRBJ2-3,TGTGCCAGCAGTCCCCTACGGGGGCGGCCTACCACAGATACGCAGTATTTT,CASSPLRGRPTTDTQYF
once,TRBV6-1,TRBD1,TRBJ2-3,TGTGCCAGCAGACCACTTGGGGGACAGGGAGGCCCAGATACGCAGTATTTT,CASRPLGGQGGPDTQYF
few,TRBV7-9,-,TRBJ1-4,TGTGCCAGCAGCCTGATACAGGCGGCGCGTGAAAAACTGTTTTTT,CASSLIQAAREKLFF
once,TRBV6-5,-,TRBJ1-3,TGTGCCAGCAGTTACACATTTGGGGGTTCTGGAAACACCATATATTTT,CASSYTFGGSGNTIYF
few,TRBV28,TRBD1,TRBJ1-4,TGTGCCAGCAGATACCAAAGGGGGCGAGGTGAAAAACTGTTTTTT,CASRYQRGRGEKLFF
few,TRBV19,TRBD2,TRBJ2-1,TGTGCCAGTAGTATCTCCGCTAGCGGTCTCTCCTACAATGAGCAGTTCTTC,CASSISASGLSYNEQFF
-,TRBV7-8,-,TRBJ1-5,TGTGCCAGCAGCTCTCTAGAGGGGCAGCCCCAGCATTTT,CASSSLEGQPQHF
-,TRBV7-9,-,TRBJ1-6,TGTGCCAGCAGACCAAGCAGGGATTCACCCCTCCACTTT,CASRPSRDSPLHF
few,TRBV19,-,TRBJ2-1,TGTGCCAGTAGCGTAGAAACAGGGAATGAGCAGTTCTTC,CASSVETGNEQFF
-,TRBV12-3/TRBV12-4,-,TRBJ2-7,TGTGCCAGCAGTTTCATGGACGAGCAGTACTTC,CASSFMDEQYF